The 16 T cell receptor beta chains below all came from one sample that was sequenced in a study of response to subunit inactivated influenza vaccine. TCRdb reanalysed the RT-PCR reads using MiXCR and keeps one entry per CDR3 protein. The sample contains about 500,000 distinct CDR3 sequences, more than 15% of which appear only once. The sequences come from CD4+ T cells sorted from PBMCs, collected around 25 months after vaccination. Every receptor here comes from a man aged 50-75 years who received an inactivated influenza vaccine.

In its sample, this clonotype was seen once. V usage is TRBV4-1 and J usage is TRBJ2-5; D is perhaps TRBD2 (7 bases). The V end lost 4 bases, the J end lost 1 base, and 13 bases lay between the germline ends. The V gene's germline CDR1 is MGHRA and CDR2 YSYEKL. CDR3 length: 15 amino acids. The CDR3 DNA reads TGCGCCAGCAGCCCCTTGGCGGGGGCCCAAGAGACCCAGTACTTC. As protein: CASSPLAGAQETQYF.

This clonotype was found once. The V call is TRBV11-2, the J call TRBJ1-3; 8 nucleotides align to TRBD1. Germline V gives CDR1 SGHAT, CDR2 FQNNGV. The CDR3 loop spans 14 amino acids. V was clipped by 4 bases and J by 8 bases; unmatched bases: 7. CDR3 loop: CASSSRTGKDTIYF. Here the CDR3 DNA reads TGTGCCAGCAGCTCGAGGACAGGGAAGGACACCATATATTTT.

J is TRBJ1-5 and V is TRBV24-1; D may be TRBD1 (5 bases). The V end lost 3 bases, the J end lost 4 bases, and 9 bases lay between the germline ends. The CDR3 is made up of 14 amino acids. Per the germline V gene, CDR1 is KGHDR and CDR2 is SFDVKD. The CDR3 loop is CATSDIGENQPQHF. The DNA of the CDR3 is TGTGCCACCAGTGATATAGGGGAAAATCAGCCCCAGCATTTT.

Regarding this clonotype: Germline is not matched at one junction end, which may reflect a read error. This chain's CDR3 is CCARDTWTPSGGYEQYF. The CDR3 DNA sequence: TGCTGTGCTAGAGATACTTGGACACCCTCGGGCGGGTACGAGCAGTACTTC. The chain has TRBV20-1 and TRBJ2-7; tentatively, D is TRBD1 or TRBD2 (5 bases each). This CDR3 contains 17 residues. CDR1 is DFQATT and CDR2 is SNEGSKA in the germline V gene (reference sequence).

The sample holds a few counts of this clonotype. The V gene is TRBV2, the J gene TRBJ2-3; D unclear. The CDR3 is 14 residues long. V dropped 4 bases and J dropped 4 bases, with 12 bases sitting between them. In germline, CDR1 is SNHLY, CDR2 FYNNEI. CDR3 DNA sequence: TGTGCCAGCAGTGGAGACCAATTCCCAGATACGCAGTATTTT. The encoded protein is CASSGDQFPDTQYF.

The DNA of the CDR3 is TGTGCCAGCAGCCAAGGAAATACGGGGTACGAGCAGTACTTC. This encodes CASSQGNTGYEQYF. The chain is built from TRBV4-2 and TRBJ2-7; tentative D call: TRBD2 (5 bases). Germline V gene sequence: CDR1 LGHNA, CDR2 YNFKEQ. Trimming pared 1 base from V and 4 bases from J, leaving 11 bases between. This CDR3 comprises 14 residues.

The V and J genes are TRBV20-1 and TRBJ2-3, with D maybe TRBD2 (6 bases). V shed 1 base and J shed 2 bases, with 13 bases lying between them. This CDR3 is built from 15 residues. Germline assignment: CDR1 DFQATT and CDR2 SNEGSKA (reference sequence). Here the CDR3 reads CSARVGGDYTDTQYF. CDR3 DNA sequence: TGCAGTGCTAGAGTCGGGGGAGACTACACAGATACGCAGTATTTT.

This clonotype was counted only a few times. J is TRBJ2-1 and V is TRBV4-1; 9 bases map to TRBD2. Germline CDR1 reads MGHRA; CDR2 reads YSYEKL. V gave up 0 bases and J gave up 4 bases; unmatched junction bases: 4. The CDR3 extends over 16 amino acids. This chain's CDR3 is CASSQDNLAGYNEQFF. The CDR3 region has the DNA TGCGCCAGCAGCCAAGATAACCTAGCGGGGTACAATGAGCAGTTCTTC.

DNA of the CDR3: TGTGCCAGCAGCCGCCCCGGGACGGCTGTGGGAGATACGCAGTATTTT. As protein: CASSRPGTAVGDTQYF. The chain employs TRBV28 and TRBJ2-3; the D gene could be TRBD1 or TRBD2 (5 bases each). This CDR3 is built from 16 residues. From germline, CDR1 is MDHEN and CDR2 SYDVKM. Deletions cut 6 bases from V and 5 bases from J, with 21 bases between.

V and J are TRBV4-2 and TRBJ1-3, with D uncertain. Germline V gene data show CDR1 as LGHNA and CDR2 as YNFKEQ. Trimming left V 5 bases short and J 0 bases short, with 11 bases between. This CDR3 spans 15 amino acids. Here the CDR3 DNA reads TGTGCCAGCAGCGCCCAGGATTACTCTGGAAACACCATATATTTT. As protein: CASSAQDYSGNTIYF.

The J gene is TRBJ2-5, the V gene TRBV6-5, with D hard to call. This CDR3 has 12 residues. Germline CDR1 is MNHEY and CDR2 is SVGAGI. The V gene lost 6 bases and the J gene lost 5 bases, with 10 bases spanning the gap. The CDR3 loop reads CASRMNLETQYF. The CDR3 DNA reads TGTGCCAGCAGGATGAACCTGGAGACCCAGTACTTC.

This clonotype has only a few counts. The CDR3 DNA sequence: TGCGCCAGCAGCCAACGGGGGGGGAGCGAGACGCAGTATTTT. Translating gives CASSQRGGSETQYF. The gene calls are TRBV4-3 and TRBJ2-3, with 8 bases lining up with TRBD2. This CDR3 comprises 14 residues. Germline CDR1 is LGHNA and CDR2 is YSLEER. Trimming took 2 bases from V and 9 from J; bases not matched to a gene: 7.

This clonotype was found many times. The V and J genes are TRBV14 and TRBJ2-1; 7 positions match TRBD2. The CDR3 runs to 15 residues. Germline V CDR1 and CDR2: SGHDN, FVKESK. V lost 4 bases and J lost 4; bases outside the gene matches: 7. CDR3 DNA: TGTGCCAGCAGCCTTCAGCGGGGCCCATACAATGAGCAGTTCTTC. This encodes CASSLQRGPYNEQFF. The variable domain in full, completed from reference TRBV14 and TRBJ2-1, reads EAGVTQFPSHSVIEKGQTVTLRCDPISGHDNLYWYRRVMGKEIKFLLHFVKESKQDESGMPNNRFLAERTGGTYSTLKVQPAELEDSGVYFCASSLQRGPYNEQFFGPGTRLTVL.

Comment on this clonotype: The junction differs from germline at one of its ends, possibly a read error. The rearrangement links TRBV24-1 to TRBJ2-5; 8 bases match TRBD1. This CDR3 is built from 15 residues. Germline CDR1 reads KGHDR; CDR2 reads SFDVKD. The CDR3 sequence is CATSDFAGGRETQHF. The DNA of the CDR3 is TGTGCCACCAGTGATTTTGCAGGGGGCAGGGAGACCCAGCACTTC.

J is TRBJ2-7 and V is TRBV19, with D perhaps TRBD1 or TRBD2 (6 bases each). The CDR3 spans 14 residues. V was clipped by 3 bases and J by 0 bases, with 9 bases between them. CDR1 and CDR2 (germline): LNHDA, SQIVND (reference sequence). CDR3 in amino acids: CASSMRGHSYEQYF. The CDR3, as DNA: TGTGCCAGTAGTATGCGGGGACACTCCTACGAGCAGTACTTC.

This clonotype was found many times. This sequence joins TRBV12-3 or TRBV12-4 and TRBJ2-1, with D hard to call. The CDR3 is 15 residues long. The V and J ends lost 5 bases and 0 bases respectively, with 11 bases between them. As DNA, the CDR3 is TGTGCCAGCAGTCCCGGGCACAGCTCCTACAATGAGCAGTTCTTC. It specifies CASSPGHSSYNEQFF.